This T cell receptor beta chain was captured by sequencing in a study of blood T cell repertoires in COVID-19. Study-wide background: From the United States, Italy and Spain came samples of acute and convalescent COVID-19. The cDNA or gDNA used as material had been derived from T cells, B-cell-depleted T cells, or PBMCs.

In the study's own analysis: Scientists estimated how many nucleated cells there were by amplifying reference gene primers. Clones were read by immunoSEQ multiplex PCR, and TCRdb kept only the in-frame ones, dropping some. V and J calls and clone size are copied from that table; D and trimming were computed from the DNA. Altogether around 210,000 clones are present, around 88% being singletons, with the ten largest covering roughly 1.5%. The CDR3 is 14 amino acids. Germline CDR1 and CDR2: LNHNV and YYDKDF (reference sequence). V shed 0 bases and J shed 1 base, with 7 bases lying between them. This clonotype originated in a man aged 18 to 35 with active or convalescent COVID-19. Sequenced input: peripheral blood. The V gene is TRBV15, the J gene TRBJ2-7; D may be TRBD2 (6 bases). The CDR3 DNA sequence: TGTGCCACCAGCAGAGATCGGGGGTCCTACGAGCAGTACTTC. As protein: CATSRDRGSYEQYF.